This TCR beta chain was identified in a study of blood T cell repertoires in COVID-19. Looking at the study overall: The United States, Italy and Spain were the sources of the acute and convalescent COVID-19 samples. In each case, the material was cDNA or gDNA derived from T cells, B-cell-depleted T cells, or PBMCs.

V shed 0 bases and J shed 10 bases, with 10 bases lying between them. Germline V lookup: CDR1 KGHSH, CDR2 LQKENI. The CDR3 is 14 amino acids. Per the study methods: Scientists estimated how many nucleated cells there were by amplifying reference gene primers. Assay: immunoSEQ multiplex PCR; the TCRdb copy retains only in-frame clones and omits some. The V and J calls and clone size are taken from that table; D and trimming were inferred from the DNA. The sample holds tens of thousands of clones, 87% seen once. The chain carries TRBV18 and TRBJ1-6; a possible D gene is TRBD1 (5 bases). The source is a male donor with acute or convalescent COVID-19. Material for sequencing was peripheral blood. In DNA, the CDR3 is TGTGCCAGCTCACCACCGGCGGGGACCTCACCCCTCCACTTT. Encoded protein: CASSPPAGTSPLHF.